These 25 T cell receptor beta chains were all obtained from the same sample, sequenced in a study of tumor and adjacent non-tumor tissue in lung cancer (dated by TCRdb to between 2018 and 2020). Preparation of the library involved multiplex PCR. For sequencing, an Illumina HiSeq 2500 was employed. TCRbeta libraries were built by three rounds of nested PCR using primers (Table S4), following protocols modified from ARM-PCR. In TCRdb, the public reads were trimmed at Q25 with fastp and aligned with MiXCR, with productive beta chains retained. Every distinct CDR3 protein forms one entry, paired with its most common genes and DNA. This sample holds around 200,000 distinct CDR3 sequences; approximately 74% were observed only once. Roughly a quarter of the sample belongs to the ten largest clones. Bulk unsorted tissue served as the source for RNA extraction, and RNA quality was assessed using a NanoDrop ND-1000 and an Agilent 2100.

Sequenced input: lung tumor tissue. All receptors derive from a man aged 55 to 69 with non-small cell lung cancer.

On this clonotype itself: A read error may explain this, as a much larger clone is one base away. The chain links TRBV4-2 to TRBJ2-3, with D unclear. This CDR3 region has 15 residues. The germline V gene has CDR1 LGHNA and CDR2 YNFKEQ. The CDR3 reads CASRQGAVVTDTQYF. CDR3 bases: TGTGCCAGCAGACAAGGTGCCGTTGTCACAGATACGCAGTATTTT.

A note on this clonotype: The CDR3 does not close with the conserved phenylalanine or tryptophan, likely indicating a read error. The genes are TRBV11-2 and TRBJ2-5; no definite D call. The germline gives CDR1 SGHAT, CDR2 FQNNGV. The CDR3 extends over 14 amino acids. Trimming cost V 8 bases and J 0 bases, with 13 bases left between them. This CDR3 reads CASGPATDQETQYL. As DNA, the CDR3 is TGTGCCAGCGGCCCCGCGACGGACCAAGAGACCCAGTACCTT.

This chain connects TRBV11-3 to TRBJ2-2; D is uncertain. Germline values: CDR1 SGHNT, CDR2 YENEEA. V was shortened by 5 bases and J by 10 bases, with 14 bases between the two germline ends. The CDR3 runs 13 residues. CDR3 coding DNA: TGTGCCAGCAGCCGCGGTCCTGACCAGGAGCTGTTTTTT. Protein: CASSRGPDQELFF.

This CDR3 is CASSYSEIPPGTQYF. CDR3 coding DNA: TGTGCCAGCAGTTACTCGGAGATCCCCCCAGGTACGCAGTATTTT. The J gene is TRBJ2-3, the V gene TRBV6-5; D is undetermined. There are 15 residues in the CDR3. V shed 0 bases and J shed 8 bases, with 15 bases lying between them. Germline lookup yields CDR1 MNHEY and CDR2 SVGAGI.

Turning to this clonotype: A clone one base away is much larger, so this may be a read error. The V gene is TRBV20-1, the J gene TRBJ2-3; D is undetermined. CDR1 is DFQATT and CDR2 is SNEGSKA in the germline V gene (reference sequence). The CDR3 totals 15 residues. V lost 6 bases, J lost 3 bases, and 19 bases lay in between. Here the CDR3 DNA reads TGCAGTGCAGTGGAACAACTGGGTTTGACAGATACGCAGTATTTT. Encoded protein: CSAVEQLGLTDTQYF.

Many counts were recorded for this clonotype. The chain is built from TRBV12-3 or TRBV12-4 and TRBJ2-7, with 10 bases matching TRBD2. CDR3 size: 17 residues. The trim removed 2 bases at V and 0 bases at J, leaving 7 bases unmatched. The CDR3, as DNA: TGTGCCAGCAGTTTAAGCCTAGCGGGAGCGGGCTCCTACGAGCAGTACTTC. The encoded protein is CASSLSLAGAGSYEQYF.

This clonotype is a singleton in its sample. The junction departs from germline at one end; a sequencing error may be responsible. This chain uses TRBV4-2 with TRBJ2-1; 8 positions match TRBD2. The CDR3 length is 17 residues. Looked up from germline, CDR1 is LGHNA and CDR2 is YNFKEQ. CDR3 region: CASNQDSVGRAGNEQFF. CDR3 nucleotide sequence: TGTGCCAGCAACCAAGATTCTGTCGGGAGGGCGGGAAATGAGCAGTTCTTC.

The chain employs TRBV6-4 and TRBJ2-1, with D hard to call. Between the trimmed V and J ends, which lost 0 bases and 5 bases, there was a span of 8 bases. The V gene's germline CDR1 is MRHNA and CDR2 SNTAGT. This CDR3 region has 14 residues. The CDR3 DNA is TGTGCCAGCAGTGACTCGGCTAGTAACAATGAGCAGTTCTTC. Protein product: CASSDSASNNEQFF.

Ten or more counts support this clonotype. V usage is TRBV6-1 and J usage is TRBJ2-3; the D call may be TRBD1 or TRBD2 (6 bases each). The CDR3 loop spans 18 amino acids. The ends were cut back, 1 base at V and 6 bases at J, with 23 bases in the middle. Germline CDR1 is MNHNS and CDR2 is SASEGT. Written as DNA, the CDR3 is TGTGCCAGCAGTGAAGACTTAGGTTCGGGGGCCCGGGCGGATACGCAGTATTTT. Protein product: CASSEDLGSGARADTQYF.

This clonotype was counted between two and nine times. This could be a read error, since a much larger clone is one nucleotide away. The V gene is TRBV4-3, the J gene TRBJ2-2; no clear D gene. The length of the CDR3 is 13 residues. The V end lost 4 bases, the J end lost 4 bases, and 7 bases lay between the germline ends. The V gene's germline CDR1 is LGHNA and CDR2 YSLEER. The CDR3 nucleotides are TGCGCCAGCAGCCGAGAGTTCACCGGGGAGCTGTTTTTT. Translating it yields CASSREFTGELFF.

This clonotype occurred many times. The V and J genes are TRBV4-2 and TRBJ2-5; 10 bases map to TRBD2. Per the germline V gene, CDR1 is LGHNA and CDR2 is YNFKEQ. CDR3 size: 14 residues. Trimming took 3 bases from V and 4 from J; bases not matched to a gene: 2. The CDR3 region has the DNA TGTGCCAGCAGCCAGAGACTAGCGGGAGAGACCCAGTACTTC. The encoded protein is CASSQRLAGETQYF.

Turning to this clonotype: A much bigger clone sits one base away, suggesting this may be a read error. The chain joins TRBV20-1 to TRBJ1-2; tentative D call: TRBD1 (6 bases). This CDR3 has 14 amino acids. The germline V gene has CDR1 DFQATT and CDR2 SNEGSKA (reference sequence). The CDR3 spells CSATQTGFNYGNTF. CDR3 in DNA: TGCAGTGCTACCCAGACAGGTTTTAACTATGGCAACACCTTC.

Regarding this clonotype: A junction boundary mismatches the germline segment, possibly from a read error. CDR3 in amino acids: CAWSEETGGAFDDQFF. The CDR3 nucleotides read TGTGCCTGGAGTGAGGAAACAGGGGGCGCGTTCGATGATCAGTTTTTC. The V gene is TRBV30, the J gene TRBJ2-1; 9 bases match TRBD1. The CDR3 is made up of 16 amino acids. The germline CDR1 and CDR2 sequences are GTSNPN and SVGIG (reference sequence).

The chain is built from TRBV5-1 and TRBJ2-2; TRBD2 might be the D (6 bases). The V gene's germline CDR1 is SGHRS and CDR2 YFSETQ. The CDR3 length is 13 residues. The CDR3 is CDTSRGFAGELFF. As DNA, the CDR3 is TGCGACACCTCCCGGGGGTTCGCCGGGGAGCTGTTTTTT. The complete variable domain, with remaining parts taken from reference TRBV5-1 and TRBJ2-2, reads KAGVTQTPRYLIKTRGQQVTLSCSPISGHRSVSWYQQTPGQGLQFLFEYFSETQRNKGNFPGRFSGRQFSNSRSEMNVSTLELGDSALYLCDTSRGFAGELFFGEGSRLTVL.

Only a few counts were recorded for this clonotype. CDR3 sequence reads: CSAPRQGNEQFF. CDR3 nucleotides: TGCAGTGCACCCCGGCAGGGCAATGAGCAGTTCTTC. The chain joins TRBV20-1 to TRBJ2-1, with a tentative D call TRBD1 (5 bases). V gave up 6 bases and J gave up 6 bases, with 12 bases separating them. The CDR3 length is 12 residues. The germline gives CDR1 DFQATT, CDR2 SNEGSKA (reference sequence).

About this clonotype itself: A junction end diverges from the germline sequence, so it may reflect a read error. The rearrangement uses TRBV24-1 and TRBJ2-3, with 7 nucleotides matching TRBD2. The CDR3 loop spans 14 amino acids. Germline lookup yields CDR1 KGHDR and CDR2 SFDVKD. This CDR3 reads CATSTGGSTDTHYF. CDR3 nucleotides: TGTGCCACCAGCACAGGCGGGAGCACAGATACGCATTATTTT.

V and J are TRBV5-4 and TRBJ2-1; 7 nucleotides agree with TRBD2. Germline assignment: CDR1 SGHNT and CDR2 YYREEE (reference sequence). The trim removed 7 bases at V and 1 base at J, leaving 8 bases unmatched. The CDR3 is made up of 15 amino acids. In DNA form, the CDR3 reads TGTGCCAGCCGCAAAACTAGCGAATCCTACAATGAGCAGTTCTTC. Its protein product is CASRKTSESYNEQFF.

This clonotype was seen a single time. A read error may be the cause here, since a much bigger clone is one base away. This chain links TRBV20-1 with TRBJ1-1, with D maybe TRBD1 (5 bases). The germline CDR1 and CDR2 sequences are DFQATT and SNEGSKA (reference sequence). This CDR3 contains 14 residues. CDR3 loop: CSALELRGGTEVFF. As DNA, the CDR3 is TGCAGTGCGTTAGAGTTGCGGGGGGGGACTGAAGTTTTCTTT.

With regard to this clonotype: This may be a read error, as it is one base from a much larger clone. The chain joins TRBV2 to TRBJ1-2; tentatively, D is TRBD1 (6 bases). The V gene's germline CDR1 is SNHLY and CDR2 FYNNEI. Trimming took off 0 bases at V and 9 bases at J, with 14 bases between the two ends. The CDR3 runs to 14 residues. In DNA, the CDR3 is TGTGCCAGCAGTGAAGCTACAGGGAAGGGGAGCTACACCTTC. It codes for CASSEATGKGSYTF.

As for this clonotype: A much larger clone is a single base away; this may be a read error. The CDR3 end shows no conserved phenylalanine or tryptophan, and so a read error is likely. V and J are TRBV12-3 or TRBV12-4 and TRBJ2-2, with no clear D. The CDR3 covers 14 residues. V gave up 6 bases and J gave up 4 bases, with 12 bases separating them. CDR3 sequence (DNA): TGTGCCAGCAGCCTTGACATCGGCACCGGGGAGCTGTTTTCT. This codes for CASSLDIGTGELFS.

This clonotype was seen a handful of times. The chain employs TRBV6-2 or TRBV6-3 and TRBJ2-3; no definite D call. CDR3 length: 13 amino acids. With 7 bases removed from V and 6 bases from J, the gap between germline ends came to 14 bases. Germline CDR1 and CDR2: MNHEY and SVGEGT. The CDR3 region has the DNA TGTGCCAGCACCGACACCACGTTGGATACGCAGTATTTT. Protein: CASTDTTLDTQYF.

This clonotype was detected once. The V call is TRBV30, the J call TRBJ1-1; D is unresolved. Trimming took 8 bases from V and 6 from J, leaving 19 bases between them. Germline assignment: CDR1 GTSNPN and CDR2 SVGIG (reference sequence). The CDR3 has 13 residues. CDR3 DNA: TGTGCCACCTGTAGGACCTTCGGACCTGAAGCTTTCTTT. It specifies CATCRTFGPEAFF. Looking up the rest from reference TRBV30 and TRBJ1-1 gives the full variable domain: SQTIHQWPATLVQPVGSPLSLECTVEGTSNPNLYWYRQAAGRGLQLLFYSVGIGQISSEVPQNLSASRPQDRQFILSSKKLLLSDSGFYLCATCRTFGPEAFFGQGTRLTVV.

On this clonotype itself: Germline is not matched at one junction end, which may reflect a read error. This rearrangement joins TRBV5-1 to TRBJ2-5, with 9 bases that match TRBD2. CDR3 size: 16 residues. The V gene's germline CDR1 is SGHRS and CDR2 YFSETQ. The CDR3 here is CASSYRGGGAGEIQYF. CDR3 nucleotide sequence: TGCGCCAGCAGCTACCGCGGGGGGGGGGCCGGAGAGATCCAGTATTTC.

The V call is TRBV4-1, the J call TRBJ2-3, with 10 bases lining up with TRBD2. The V and J ends lost 2 bases and 0 bases, in that order; junction bases with no gene match: 8. Germline V CDR1 and CDR2: MGHRA, YSYEKL. The CDR3 sequence is 18 residues long. The CDR3 protein is CASSQFSAGGTSTDTQYF. The CDR3 DNA reads TGCGCCAGCAGCCAATTTTCAGCGGGGGGGACTAGCACAGATACGCAGTATTTT.

This clonotype appeared once. Without the conserved terminal phenylalanine or tryptophan, this CDR3 likely stems from a read error. The chain employs TRBV6-1 and TRBJ2-2; possibly TRBD2 for D (5 bases). The CDR3 is 14 amino acids. Germline CDR1 is MNHNS and CDR2 is SASEGT. The CDR3 is CTSSEASGIGELFL. CDR3 bases: TGTACCAGCAGTGAAGCGTCCGGGATCGGGGAGCTGTTTTTA.